These T cell receptor beta chains were read from a single sample in a study of blood T cell repertoires in COVID-19. This table comes from immunoSEQ multiplex PCR, and its TCRdb copy is limited to in-frame clones, with some not included. The table includes a few hundred thousand clones, over 75% detected once. Sequencing was done on a sample of peripheral blood. These receptors originate from a human donor in a cohort sampled during active COVID-19. Both conserved end residues are part of each CDR3. The D gene is left open where the match is weak. Expanded clones are given a class, and other clones once, few, many or no size at all.

>TRBV10-1|TRBJ2-1|NA|TRBD2
CASSVSAGGNEQFF
TGCGCCAGCAGTGTTTCAGCGGGGGGGAATGAGCAGTTCTTC
>TRBV25-1|TRBJ2-1|NA|TRBD2
CASSPTSGRKTYNEQFF
TGTGCCAGCAGTCCGACTAGCGGGAGGAAAACCTACAATGAGCAGTTCTTC
>TRBV27|TRBJ1-1|NA|NA
CASSLIMNTEAFF
TGTGCCAGCAGTTTAATCATGAACACTGAAGCTTTCTTT
>TRBV9|TRBJ2-7|NA|TRBD2
CASSPQAGGYEQYF
TGTGCCAGCAGCCCCCAAGCGGGGGGCTACGAGCAGTACTTC
>TRBV2|TRBJ1-2|NA|NA
CASIDSHYGYTF
TGTGCCAGCATAGACAGCCACTATGGCTACACCTTC
>TRBV5-4|TRBJ1-2|few|TRBD1
CASRPEQGTAYGYTF
TGTGCCAGCAGGCCTGAACAGGGGACCGCCTATGGCTACACCTTC
>TRBV19|TRBJ1-6|NA|NA
CASTRDTYNSPLHF
TGTGCCAGTACCAGGGACACCTATAATTCACCCCTCCACTTT
>TRBV28|TRBJ1-2|NA|NA
CASSPPSGFGGYTF
TGTGCCAGCAGCCCCCCGTCAGGGTTTGGGGGCTACACCTTC
>TRBV2|TRBJ1-2|once|TRBD1
CASSPGAKQGAYGYTF
TGTGCCAGCAGCCCAGGGGCAAAGCAGGGGGCGTATGGCTACACCTTC
>TRBV7-8|TRBJ1-5|NA|TRBD1
CASSFGTGVNQPQHF
TGTGCCAGCAGCTTCGGGACAGGGGTTAATCAGCCCCAGCATTTT
>TRBV19|TRBJ2-2|NA|NA
CASRGQGRSTGELFF
TGTGCCAGCAGGGGTCAGGGCCGATCCACCGGGGAGCTGTTTTTT
>TRBV5-4|TRBJ2-6|NA|TRBD1
CASNPSPGQGGSGANVLTF
TGTGCCAGCAACCCGTCTCCGGGACAGGGGGGCTCTGGGGCCAACGTCCTGACTTTC
>TRBV24-1|TRBJ1-5|NA|NA
CATQGTRMDPQHF
TGTGCCACTCAAGGGACTCGGATGGATCCCCAGCATTTT
>TRBV6-5|TRBJ2-2|few|TRBD1
CASSYPRTGGNGELFF
TGTGCCAGCAGTTACCCCCGGACAGGGGGTAACGGGGAGCTGTTTTTT
>TRBV14|TRBJ2-7|NA|TRBD2
CASSHGLEGQYF
TGTGCCAGCAGCCACGGACTAGAAGGACAGTACTTC
>TRBV6-2/TRBV6-3|TRBJ1-2|NA|NA
CASSSGYGYTF
TGTGCCAGCAGTTCGGGCTATGGCTACACCTTC
>TRBV9|TRBJ2-7|NA|NA
CASSVDQTSYEQYF
TGTGCCAGCAGCGTAGATCAGACTTCCTACGAGCAGTACTTC
>TRBV9|TRBJ2-1|NA|TRBD2
CASSRGTSLGNEQFF
TGTGCCAGCAGCAGGGGGACTAGTTTGGGCAATGAGCAGTTCTTC
>TRBV6-5|TRBJ1-5|NA|TRBD1
CATRTGGMNNQPQHF
TGTGCCACCAGGACAGGGGGAATGAACAATCAGCCCCAGCATTTT
>TRBV19|TRBJ1-5|few|NA
CASSHGAGYQPQHF
TGTGCCAGTAGTCATGGGGCAGGTTATCAGCCCCAGCATTTT